A selection of T cell receptor beta chains follows, all from one sample in a study of shared clonotypes between healthy human individuals. Sequenced by immunoSEQ multiplex PCR; TCRdb stores in-frame clones only, minus some. The repertoire consists of under 600,000 clones, with roughly 79% occurring once and the leading ten covering around 13%. Sequenced sample: PBMCs. These receptors were taken from a woman aged 40-49 years in good health. Some clones in this sample may be carry-over from other donors' samples. Both conserved end residues are part of each CDR3. Fields, in order: V gene, clone size, J gene, D gene, CDR3 protein, CDR3 DNA. The D gene is left open where the match is weak. Clone size is not always given. Where it is, it says once, few, many or a class for expanded clones.

>TRBV27|.|TRBJ2-6|.
CASSSPGLRSGANVLTF
TGTGCCAGCAGTTCGCCGGGACTGCGCTCTGGGGCCAACGTCCTGACTTTC
>TRBV7-3|.|TRBJ2-2|.
CALGLRGGPKRDTGELFF
TGTGCCCTCGGGCTAAGGGGCGGGCCCAAAAGGGACACCGGGGAGCTGTTTTTT
>TRBV29-1|.|TRBJ2-5|.
CSVESQEKGETQYF
TGCAGCGTTGAATCCCAGGAAAAGGGGGAGACCCAGTACTTC
>TRBV28|few|TRBJ2-2|TRBD2
CASSLAGGLDTGELFF
TGTGCCAGCAGTCTAGCGGGAGGTTTGGACACCGGGGAGCTGTTTTTT
>TRBV15|.|TRBJ2-5|.
CATSTPSEGGETQYF
TGTGCCACCAGCACCCCCAGCGAGGGCGGGGAGACCCAGTACTTC
>TRBV10-3|once|TRBJ1-2|.
CAISESSGRGYTF
TGTGCCATCAGTGAGTCCTCGGGGCGAGGCTACACCTTC
>TRBV10-3|.|TRBJ2-5|.
CAISEIRFQETQYF
TGTGCCATCAGTGAGATTCGTTTCCAAGAGACCCAGTACTTC
>TRBV18|.|TRBJ1-3|.
CASSPLPADSGNTIYF
TGTGCCAGCTCACCCCTGCCGGCCGACTCTGGAAACACCATATATTTT
>TRBV28|.|TRBJ2-3|TRBD1
CASSPGGTGGVDTQYF
TGTGCCAGCAGTCCCGGCGGGACAGGGGGTGTAGATACGCAGTATTTT
>TRBV18|.|TRBJ1-2|TRBD1
CASSPPGQGGGYTF
TGTGCCAGCTCACCTCCGGGACAGGGCGGCGGCTACACCTTC
>TRBV14|.|TRBJ2-1|TRBD2
CASSQSRDYPNNEQFF
TGTGCCAGCAGCCAATCCCGGGACTATCCGAACAATGAGCAGTTCTTC
>TRBV5-1|once|TRBJ1-2|TRBD1
CASSLLDRGDGYTF
TGCGCCAGCAGCTTACTCGACAGGGGCGACGGCTACACCTTC
>TRBV5-7|.|TRBJ2-2|TRBD2
CASSQDTAGVDGELFF
TGTGCCAGCAGCCAAGATACGGCGGGAGTCGACGGGGAGCTGTTTTTT
>TRBV6-1|.|TRBJ1-3|.
CASTLDNRFGNTIYF
TGTGCCAGCACTCTGGACAACCGCTTTGGAAACACCATATATTTT
>TRBV15|few|TRBJ1-2|.
CATSRDWQGLYGYTF
TGTGCCACCAGCAGAGATTGGCAGGGGCTATATGGCTACACCTTC
>TRBV18|.|TRBJ2-7|.
CASSRDQVSSYEQYF
TGTGCCAGCTCACGCGATCAGGTTAGCTCCTACGAGCAGTACTTC
>TRBV5-1|once|TRBJ2-5|TRBD1
CASSGVTGLSQETQYF
TGCGCCAGCAGCGGCGTGACAGGGTTGAGCCAAGAGACCCAGTACTTC
>TRBV7-3|few|TRBJ2-1|TRBD2
CASSPPGTSSNEQFF
TGTGCCAGCAGCCCTCCCGGGACTAGTTCCAATGAGCAGTTCTTC
>TRBV27|few|TRBJ2-3|.
CASSLPVQYF
TGTGCCAGCAGTCTTCCCGTTCAGTATTTT
>TRBV7-9|.|TRBJ2-1|.
CDSSLDLLGEQFF
TGTGACAGCAGCTTAGACCTACTGGGTGAGCAGTTCTTC
>TRBV7-2|once|TRBJ2-2|.
CASSLDTGELFF
TGTGCCAGCAGCTTGGACACCGGGGAGCTGTTTTTT
>TRBV2|once|TRBJ2-5|.
CASSGTSGTGETQYF
TGTGCCAGCAGTGGAACCTCTGGGACTGGAGAGACCCAGTACTTC
>TRBV6-5|.|TRBJ1-2|.
CASSYLRGSYGYTF
TGTGCCAGCAGTTACTTACGGGGAAGCTATGGCTACACCTTC
>TRBV18|.|TRBJ2-7|TRBD1
CASSPEGQGASEQYF
TGTGCCAGCTCACCAGAGGGACAGGGGGCCTCCGAGCAGTACTTC
>TRBV9|.|TRBJ2-5|.
CASSVGGRVETQYF
TGTGCCAGCAGCGTAGGTGGCAGGGTAGAGACCCAGTACTTC
>TRBV19|.|TRBJ2-5|.
CASSIGSTQETQYF
TGTGCCAGTAGTATTGGCAGCACCCAAGAGACCCAGTACTTC
>TRBV7-2|.|TRBJ2-7|TRBD2
CATSGSGTYEQYF
TGTGCCACTAGCGGGAGTGGGACCTACGAGCAGTACTTC
>TRBV7-3|.|TRBJ2-2|.
CASSPRGRENTGELFF
TGTGCCAGCAGCCCCCGTGGGCGGGAGAACACCGGGGAGCTGTTTTTT
>TRBV20-1|.|TRBJ1-6|.
CSARENSPLHF
TGCAGTGCTAGGGAAAATTCACCCCTCCACTTT
>TRBV9|.|TRBJ1-1|.
CASSVGGWDTEAFF
TGTGCCAGCAGCGTAGGGGGGTGGGACACTGAAGCTTTCTTT
>TRBV30|.|TRBJ2-5|.
CAWSPRGETQYF
TGTGCCTGGAGTCCTAGGGGAGAGACCCAGTACTTC
>TRBV7-8|many|TRBJ2-1|.
CASSPKRYEQFF
TGTGCCAGCAGCCCGAAGAGGTATGAGCAGTTCTTC
>TRBV2|once|TRBJ1-5|TRBD1
CASSESAGGVRQPQHF
TGTGCCAGCAGTGAATCTGCAGGGGGTGTCAGGCAGCCCCAGCATTTT
>TRBV28|once|TRBJ2-1|TRBD2
CASSRPGLAGGSLTYNEQFF
TGTGCCAGCAGTCGCCCCGGACTAGCGGGAGGGTCGCTTACGTACAATGAGCAGTTCTTC
>TRBV28|.|TRBJ2-3|TRBD2
CASSFLGTSGSTDTQYF
TGTGCCAGCAGTTTTTTAGGGACTAGCGGAAGCACAGATACGCAGTATTTT